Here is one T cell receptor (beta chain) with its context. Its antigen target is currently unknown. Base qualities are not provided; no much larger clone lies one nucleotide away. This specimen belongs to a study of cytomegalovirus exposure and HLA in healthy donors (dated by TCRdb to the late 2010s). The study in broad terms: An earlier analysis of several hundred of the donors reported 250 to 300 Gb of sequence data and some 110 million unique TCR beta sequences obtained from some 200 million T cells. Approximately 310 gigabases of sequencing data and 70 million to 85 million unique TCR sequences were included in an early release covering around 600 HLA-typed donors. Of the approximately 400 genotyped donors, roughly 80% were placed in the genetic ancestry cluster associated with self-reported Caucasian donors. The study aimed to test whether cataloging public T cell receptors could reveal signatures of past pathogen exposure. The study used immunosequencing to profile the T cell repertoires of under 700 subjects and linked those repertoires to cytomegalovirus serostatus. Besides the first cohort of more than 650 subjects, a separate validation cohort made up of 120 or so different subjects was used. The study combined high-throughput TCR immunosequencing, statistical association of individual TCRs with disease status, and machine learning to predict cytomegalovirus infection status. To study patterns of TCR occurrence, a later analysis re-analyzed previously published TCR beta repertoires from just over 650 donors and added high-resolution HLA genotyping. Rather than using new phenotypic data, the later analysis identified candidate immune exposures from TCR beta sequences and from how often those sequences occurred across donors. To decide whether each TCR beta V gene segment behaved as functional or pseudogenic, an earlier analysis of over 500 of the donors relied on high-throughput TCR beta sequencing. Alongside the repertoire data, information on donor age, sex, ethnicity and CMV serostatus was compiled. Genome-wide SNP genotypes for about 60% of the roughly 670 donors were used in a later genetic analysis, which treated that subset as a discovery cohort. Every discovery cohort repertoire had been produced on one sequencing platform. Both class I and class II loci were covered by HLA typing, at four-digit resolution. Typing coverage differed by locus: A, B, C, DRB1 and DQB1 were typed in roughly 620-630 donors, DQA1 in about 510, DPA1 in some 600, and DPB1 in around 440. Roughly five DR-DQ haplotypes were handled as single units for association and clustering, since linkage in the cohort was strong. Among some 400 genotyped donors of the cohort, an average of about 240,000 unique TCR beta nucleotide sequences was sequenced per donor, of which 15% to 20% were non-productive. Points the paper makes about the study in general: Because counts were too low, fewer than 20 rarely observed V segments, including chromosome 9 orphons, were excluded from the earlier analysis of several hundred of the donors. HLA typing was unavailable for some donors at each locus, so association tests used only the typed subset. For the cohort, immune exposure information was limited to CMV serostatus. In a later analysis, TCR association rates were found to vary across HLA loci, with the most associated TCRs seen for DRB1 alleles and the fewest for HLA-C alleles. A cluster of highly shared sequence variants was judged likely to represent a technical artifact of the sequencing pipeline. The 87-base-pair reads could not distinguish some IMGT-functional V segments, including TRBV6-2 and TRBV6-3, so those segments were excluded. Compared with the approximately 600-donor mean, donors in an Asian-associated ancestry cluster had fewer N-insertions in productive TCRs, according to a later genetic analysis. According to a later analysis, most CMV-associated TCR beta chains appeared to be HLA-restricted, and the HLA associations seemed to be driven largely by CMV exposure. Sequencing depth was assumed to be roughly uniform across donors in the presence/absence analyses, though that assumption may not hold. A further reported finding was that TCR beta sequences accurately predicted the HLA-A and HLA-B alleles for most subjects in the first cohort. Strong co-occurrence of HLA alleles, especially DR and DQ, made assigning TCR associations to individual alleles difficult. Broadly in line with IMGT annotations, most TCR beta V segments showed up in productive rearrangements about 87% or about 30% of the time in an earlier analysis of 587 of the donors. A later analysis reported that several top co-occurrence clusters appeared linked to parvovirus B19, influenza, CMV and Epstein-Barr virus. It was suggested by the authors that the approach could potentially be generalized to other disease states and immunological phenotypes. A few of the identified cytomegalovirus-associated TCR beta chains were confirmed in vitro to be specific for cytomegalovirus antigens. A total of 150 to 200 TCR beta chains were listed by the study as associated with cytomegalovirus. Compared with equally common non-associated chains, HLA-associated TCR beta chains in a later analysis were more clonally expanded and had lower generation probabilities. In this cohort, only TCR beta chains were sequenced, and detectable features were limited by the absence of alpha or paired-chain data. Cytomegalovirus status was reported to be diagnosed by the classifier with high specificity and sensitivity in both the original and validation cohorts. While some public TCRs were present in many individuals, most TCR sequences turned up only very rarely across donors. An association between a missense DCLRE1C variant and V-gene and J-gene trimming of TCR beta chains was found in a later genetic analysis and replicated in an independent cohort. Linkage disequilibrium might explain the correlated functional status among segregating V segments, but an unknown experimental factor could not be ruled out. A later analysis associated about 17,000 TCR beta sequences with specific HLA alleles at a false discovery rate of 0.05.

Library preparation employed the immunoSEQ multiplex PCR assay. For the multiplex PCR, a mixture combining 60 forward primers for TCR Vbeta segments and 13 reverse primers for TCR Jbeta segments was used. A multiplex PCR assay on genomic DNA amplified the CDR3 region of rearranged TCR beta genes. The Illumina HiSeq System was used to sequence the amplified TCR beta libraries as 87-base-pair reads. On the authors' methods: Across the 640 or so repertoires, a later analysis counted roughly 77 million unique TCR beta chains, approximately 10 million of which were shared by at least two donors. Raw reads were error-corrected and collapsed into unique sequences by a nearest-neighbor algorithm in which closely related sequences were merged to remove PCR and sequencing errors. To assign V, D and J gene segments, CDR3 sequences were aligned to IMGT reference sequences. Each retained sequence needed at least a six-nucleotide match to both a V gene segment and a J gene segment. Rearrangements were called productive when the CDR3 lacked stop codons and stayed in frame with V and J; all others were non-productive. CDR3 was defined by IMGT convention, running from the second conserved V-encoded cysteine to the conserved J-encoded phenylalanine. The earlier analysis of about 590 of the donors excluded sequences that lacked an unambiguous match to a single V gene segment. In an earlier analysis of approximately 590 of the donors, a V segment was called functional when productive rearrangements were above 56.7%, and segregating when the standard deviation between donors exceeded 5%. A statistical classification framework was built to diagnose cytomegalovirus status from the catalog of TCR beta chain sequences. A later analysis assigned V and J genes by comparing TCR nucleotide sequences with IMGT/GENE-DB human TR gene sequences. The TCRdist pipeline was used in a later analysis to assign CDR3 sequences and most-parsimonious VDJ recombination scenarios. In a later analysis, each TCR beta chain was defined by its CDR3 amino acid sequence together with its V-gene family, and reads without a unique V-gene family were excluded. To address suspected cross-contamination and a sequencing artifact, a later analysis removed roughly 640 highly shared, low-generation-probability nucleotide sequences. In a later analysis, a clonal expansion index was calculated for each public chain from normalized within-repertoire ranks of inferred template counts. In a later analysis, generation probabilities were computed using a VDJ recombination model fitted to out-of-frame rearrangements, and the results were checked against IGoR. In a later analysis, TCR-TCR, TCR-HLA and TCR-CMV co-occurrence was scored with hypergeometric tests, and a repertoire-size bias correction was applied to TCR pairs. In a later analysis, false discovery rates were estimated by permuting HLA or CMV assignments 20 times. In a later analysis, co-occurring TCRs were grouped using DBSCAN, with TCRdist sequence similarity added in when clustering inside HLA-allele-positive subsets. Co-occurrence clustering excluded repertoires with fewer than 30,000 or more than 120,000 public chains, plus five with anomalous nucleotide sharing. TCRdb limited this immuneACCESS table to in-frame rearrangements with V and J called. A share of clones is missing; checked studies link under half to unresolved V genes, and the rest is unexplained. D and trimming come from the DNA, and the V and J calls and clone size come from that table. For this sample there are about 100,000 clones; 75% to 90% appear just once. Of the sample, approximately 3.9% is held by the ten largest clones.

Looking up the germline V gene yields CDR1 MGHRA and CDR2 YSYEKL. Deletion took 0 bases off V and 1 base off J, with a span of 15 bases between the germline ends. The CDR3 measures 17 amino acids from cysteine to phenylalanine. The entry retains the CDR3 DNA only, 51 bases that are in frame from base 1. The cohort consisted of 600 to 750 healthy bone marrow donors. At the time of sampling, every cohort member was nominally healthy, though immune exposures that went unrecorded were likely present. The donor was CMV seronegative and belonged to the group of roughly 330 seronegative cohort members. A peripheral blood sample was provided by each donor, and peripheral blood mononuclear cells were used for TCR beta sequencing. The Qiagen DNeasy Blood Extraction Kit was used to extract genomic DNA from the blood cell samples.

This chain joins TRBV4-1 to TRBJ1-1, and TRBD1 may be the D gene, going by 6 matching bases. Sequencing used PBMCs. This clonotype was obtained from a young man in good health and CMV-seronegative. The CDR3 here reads CASSQDGGGRKNTEAFF. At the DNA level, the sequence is TGCGCCAGCAGCCAAGATGGGGGCGGCAGGAAGAACACTGAAGCTTTCTTT.